Below are 20 T cell receptor beta chains sequenced from a single sample in a study of patients and donors after allogeneic stem cell transplantation. TCRdb analysed the RT-PCR reads with MiXCR anew, one entry per CDR3 protein. The table records roughly 940,000 distinct CDR3 sequences, around 17% of them present only once. Sequenced: blood, either unsorted or a sorted T cell fraction (not recorded which). These receptors all stem from a human donor who was either an allogeneic HSCT recipient or a stem cell or donor lymphocyte infusion donor (not recorded which). It is not recorded whose cells these are; they may come from a transplant donor.

The chain uses TRBV6-1 and TRBJ2-7, with 9 bases aligning to TRBD1. This CDR3 is built from 11 residues. V lost 10 bases to trimming and J lost 6 bases; unmatched junction nucleotides: 4. Germline assignment: CDR1 MNHNS and CDR2 SASEGT. The CDR3 here is CANTGGTEQYF. CDR3 DNA sequence: TGTGCCAATACAGGGGGCACCGAGCAGTACTTC.

This clonotype was seen a handful of times. V is TRBV27 and J is TRBJ2-6; 8 bases agree with TRBD1. The CDR3 is 17 amino acids. Trimming at V came to 6 bases and at J to 0 bases, leaving 7 bases not matched to a gene. Germline V gene data show CDR1 as MNHEY and CDR2 as SMNVEV (reference sequence). The CDR3 bases are TGTGCCAGCAGAAGAACCGGGACAGGCTCTGGGGCCAACGTCCTGACTTTC. It translates to CASRRTGTGSGANVLTF.

The V and J genes are TRBV9 and TRBJ1-2; D is unclear. The CDR3 is made up of 14 amino acids. Trimming removed 3 bases at V and 1 base at J, with 10 bases between. Germline CDR1 SGDLS, CDR2 YYNGEE. The CDR3 loop reads CASSGGGLNYGYTF. The CDR3 DNA reads TGTGCCAGCAGCGGGGGAGGCCTTAACTATGGCTACACCTTC. The complete variable domain, with remaining parts taken from reference TRBV9 and TRBJ1-2, reads DSGVTQTPKHLITATGQRVTLRCSPRSGDLSVYWYQQSLDQGLQFLIQYYNGEERAKGNILERFSAQQFPDLHSELNLSSLELGDSALYFCASSGGGLNYGYTFGSGTRLTVV.

This clonotype was recorded many times. The chain couples TRBV6-5 to TRBJ1-2; the match to TRBD1 covers 7 bases. Trimming cost V 2 bases and J 4 bases; bases outside gene matches: 4. The length of the CDR3 is 14 residues. CDR1 is MNHEY, CDR2 SVGAGI, per germline. The CDR3 DNA reads TGTGCCAGCAGTTACACCGGGACAGTCTATGGCTACACCTTC. The encoded protein is CASSYTGTVYGYTF.

This clonotype was seen a few times. The chain joins TRBV3-1 to TRBJ1-1; no clear D. With 4 bases removed from V and 5 bases from J, the gap between germline ends came to 20 bases. Germline lookup yields CDR1 LGHDT and CDR2 YNNKEL (reference sequence). CDR3 length: 16 residues. CDR3 nucleotides: TGTGCCAGCAGCCCCCTCCTTGGACTGACGGGGACTGAAGCTTTCTTT. It yields the protein CASSPLLGLTGTEAFF.

This chain joins TRBV7-9 and TRBJ2-1; a possible D gene is TRBD1 (6 bases). CDR1 and CDR2 from the germline V gene are SEHNR and FQNEAQ (reference sequence). The CDR3 is 15 residues long. Trimming left V 2 bases short and J 2 bases short, with 10 bases between. In DNA form, the CDR3 reads TGTGCCAGCAGCTTAAGGGACACCACCTACAATGAGCAGTTCTTC. Its translation is CASSLRDTTYNEQFF.

The sample holds a few counts of this clonotype. This chain connects TRBV12-3 or TRBV12-4 to TRBJ2-3; 9 nucleotides agree with TRBD2. The CDR3 has 16 amino acids. J was trimmed by 0 bases and V by 3 bases; bases with no gene match: 4. DNA for the CDR3: TGTGCCAGCAGTTTCGGGAGCGGGAGGAGCACAGATACGCAGTATTTT. Amino acids: CASSFGSGRSTDTQYF.

V and J are TRBV5-1 and TRBJ2-2; possibly TRBD2 for D (6 bases). Germline V gives CDR1 SGHRS, CDR2 YFSETQ. The CDR3 runs to 16 residues. V gave up 4 bases and J gave up 2 bases, with 15 bases separating them. The CDR3: CASSRAGTYNTGELFF. In nucleotides, the CDR3 is TGCGCCAGCAGCAGGGCCGGGACTTATAACACCGGGGAGCTGTTTTTT.

The genes are TRBV20-1 and TRBJ2-2; D might be TRBD2 (6 bases). This CDR3 has 16 residues. The ends were cut back, 5 bases at V and 3 bases at J, with 19 bases in the middle. Germline V gives CDR1 DFQATT, CDR2 SNEGSKA (reference sequence). The CDR3 loop reads CSASDIRLGDTGELFF. The CDR3 DNA reads as TGCAGTGCTTCCGACATAAGACTAGGGGACACCGGGGAGCTGTTTTTT.

The V gene is TRBV20-1, the J gene TRBJ1-1; D unclear. Trimming took 8 bases from V and 1 from J, leaving 14 bases between them. In germline, CDR1 is DFQATT, CDR2 SNEGSKA (reference sequence). The CDR3 is 13 residues long. The CDR3 nucleotides are TGCAGTTGTCTAACGGACCCGAACACTGAAGCTTTCTTT. This translates into CSCLTDPNTEAFF.

In its sample, this clonotype was seen a few times. The rearrangement joins TRBV20-1 to TRBJ1-1; D is possibly TRBD1 (5 bases). V was trimmed by 6 bases and J by 0 bases, leaving 14 bases between them. Germline V gene data show CDR1 as DFQATT and CDR2 as SNEGSKA (reference sequence). CDR3 length equals 14 residues. The CDR3 sequence: CSAWGSLMNTEAFF. In nucleotides, the CDR3 is TGCAGTGCCTGGGGGTCCCTCATGAACACTGAAGCTTTCTTT.

Only a few counts were recorded for this clonotype. V and J are TRBV18 and TRBJ2-6; tentatively, D is TRBD2 (5 bases). The CDR3 spans 20 residues. Per germline, CDR1 KGHSH and CDR2 LQKENI. With 6 bases removed from V and 0 bases from J, the gap between germline ends came to 24 bases. The CDR3 DNA is TGTGCCAGCTCGCTACTACCCGGGATAATCGGGGACTCTGGGGCCAACGTCCTGACTTTC. This sequence encodes CASSLLPGIIGDSGANVLTF.

The sample holds a few counts of this clonotype. V is TRBV6-1 and J is TRBJ2-7, with 9 bases lining up with TRBD1. CDR3 length: 15 amino acids. Per the germline V gene, CDR1 is MNHNS and CDR2 is SASEGT. With 5 bases clipped from V and 7 bases from J, the junction kept 12 bases outside the gene matches. The CDR3 here is CASSPSGTGLEEQYF. In DNA form, the CDR3 reads TGTGCCAGCAGTCCTTCCGGGACAGGGTTGGAGGAGCAGTACTTC.

The chain links TRBV6-1 to TRBJ1-1, with TRBD1 matching 7 bases. Germline assignment: CDR1 MNHNS and CDR2 SASEGT. The length of the CDR3 is 16 residues. Losses at the gene ends were 6 bases for V and 1 base for J; bases not matched to a gene: 11. The CDR3 sequence: CASRPGQIGRNTEAFF. CDR3 nucleotides: TGTGCCAGCAGGCCGGGACAGATTGGGAGGAACACTGAAGCTTTCTTT.

The rearrangement joins TRBV30 to TRBJ1-1, with TRBD1 identical over 10 bases. CDR3 length: 13 residues. After removal of 3 bases from V and 7 bases from J, the junction contained 5 bases not matched to a gene. Germline V gene data show CDR1 as GTSNPN and CDR2 as SVGIG (reference sequence). The CDR3 nucleotides are TGTGCCTGGAGCGTAGGGACAGGGGTTGAAGCTTTCTTT. It specifies CAWSVGTGVEAFF. The complete variable domain, with remaining parts taken from reference TRBV30 and TRBJ1-1, reads SQTIHQWPATLVQPVGSPLSLECTVEGTSNPNLYWYRQAAGRGLQLLFYSVGIGQISSEVPQNLSASRPQDRQFILSSKKLLLSDSGFYLCAWSVGTGVEAFFGQGTRLTVV.

This clonotype has more than one count but fewer than ten. The chain employs TRBV5-1 and TRBJ2-1; TRBD1 agrees at 9 bases. Germline trimming cut 0 bases from V and 6 bases from J; bases unmatched to any gene: 10. Germline V gene sequence: CDR1 SGHRS, CDR2 YFSETQ. CDR3 length equals 17 residues. The CDR3: CASSLAPPGQGVNEQFF. The CDR3 nucleotides are TGCGCCAGCAGCTTGGCCCCTCCGGGACAGGGTGTCAATGAGCAGTTCTTC.

The chain uses TRBV7-9 and TRBJ2-7; D is unclear. Germline V CDR1 and CDR2: SEHNR, FQNEAQ (reference sequence). The CDR3 runs 11 residues. V was pared by 7 bases and J by 3 bases, with 7 bases between. CDR3 residues: CASKADYEQYF. The CDR3, as DNA: TGTGCCAGCAAGGCGGACTACGAGCAGTACTTC.

The table lists this clonotype with a few counts. The rearrangement links TRBV29-1 to TRBJ2-7; tentatively, D is TRBD1 (5 bases). Germline-derived CDR1 and CDR2 are SQVTM and ANQGSEA. The CDR3 is 13 residues long. V was cut by 4 bases and J by 0 bases, with 10 bases left in between. CDR3 sequence: CSVGGSRSYEQYF. CDR3 bases: TGCAGCGTTGGGGGCTCCCGCTCCTACGAGCAGTACTTC.

This chain joins TRBV12-5 and TRBJ2-1, with 12 positions matching TRBD2. J lost 0 bases, V lost 6 bases, and 6 bases had no gene match. The CDR3 contains 17 residues. Looked up from germline, CDR1 is LGHNT and CDR2 is FRNRAP. The DNA of the CDR3 is TGTGCTAGTGGGGAGGGACTAGCGGGTAGCTCCTACAATGAGCAGTTCTTC. Translated: CASGEGLAGSSYNEQFF.

CDR3 loop: CASSPGSGGNTEAFF. The CDR3 coding sequence is TGTGCCAGCTCACCTGGGTCAGGGGGGAACACTGAAGCTTTCTTT. V and J are TRBV18 and TRBJ1-1; 7 nucleotides match TRBD1. Per germline, CDR1 KGHSH and CDR2 LQKENI. The CDR3 sequence is 15 residues long. The V segment lost 3 bases and the J segment 1 base; nucleotides outside the gene matches: 5. The whole variable domain, filled in from reference TRBV18 and TRBJ1-1, reads NAGVMQNPRHLVRRRGQEARLRCSPMKGHSHVYWYRQLPEEGLKFMVYLQKENIIDESGMPKERFSAEFPKEGPSILRIQQVVRGDSAAYFCASSPGSGGNTEAFFGQGTRLTVV.